This T cell receptor beta chain derives from a study of blood T cells in healthy people across ages. The CDR3 is 16 residues long. Germline V lookup: CDR1 MNHNS, CDR2 SASEGT. V shed 6 bases and J 2 bases; nucleotides not matched to a gene: 9. Primed by a sample-barcoded 5' primer and a J-beta primer mix, a second PCR proceeded for 7 to 11 cycles. Each sample yielded at least 2.5 million CDR3-containing paired-end reads. Each CDR3 protein is one row after TCRdb ran MiXCR on the 5' RACE reads. The data show about 700,000 distinct CDR3 sequences, approximately 29% seen once. The rearrangement uses TRBV6-1 and TRBJ2-3; TRBD2 matches at 9 bases. This sequence was found in a woman aged 80 or older in good health. What was sequenced was blood. In DNA form, the CDR3 reads TGTGCCAGCAGCGTCCATAGCGGGGGAACCACAGATACGCAGTATTTT. Its translation is CASSVHSGGTTDTQYF.